A single sample gave rise to the 27 T cell receptor beta chains below, sequenced in a study of cytomegalovirus exposure and HLA in healthy donors. PCR employed 60 Vbeta and 13 Jbeta primers. Clones were sequenced by immunoSEQ multiplex PCR, and TCRdb holds only the in-frame ones, with some missing. Altogether roughly 200,000 clones are present, around 86% being singletons, with the ten largest covering 1% to 1.5%. The sequenced sample was PBMCs. These receptors all stem from a man younger than 40 in good health and CMV-seronegative.

The V gene is TRBV7-2, the J gene TRBJ2-3; D is unclear. The CDR3 contains 16 residues. From germline, CDR1 is SGHTA and CDR2 FQGNSA. Trimming removed 4 bases at V and 0 bases at J, with 14 bases between. The CDR3 DNA sequence: TGTGCCAGCAGCTCCCCTCTCCCCCCGAGCACAGATACGCAGTATTTT. Protein sequence: CASSSPLPPSTDTQYF.

The chain couples TRBV9 to TRBJ2-1; 9 nucleotides agree with TRBD1. V shed 3 bases, J shed 2 bases, and the junction held 12 bases outside the gene matches. Per the germline V gene, CDR1 is SGDLS and CDR2 is YYNGEE. CDR3 size: 18 residues. The CDR3 reads CASSARSGTGTPYNEQFF. Here the CDR3 DNA reads TGTGCCAGCAGCGCAAGATCCGGGACAGGGACCCCCTACAATGAGCAGTTCTTC.

This sequence joins TRBV18 and TRBJ2-5, with a weak D call TRBD2 (5 bases). The CDR3 spans 14 residues. V dropped 2 bases and J dropped 4 bases, with 11 bases sitting between them. Germline assignment: CDR1 KGHSH and CDR2 LQKENI. As DNA, the CDR3 is TGTGCCAGCTCACCAGGATTCCGGGGAGAGACCCAGTACTTC. It yields the protein CASSPGFRGETQYF.

The chain has TRBV9 and TRBJ1-3; a weak D match, TRBD1 (6 bases). The CDR3 consists of 15 residues. Germline CDR1 reads SGDLS; CDR2 reads YYNGEE. Trimming removed 0 bases at V and 1 base at J, with 8 bases between. The CDR3 DNA sequence: TGTGCCAGCAGCGTAGCGAGGGGGTCTGGAAACACCATATATTTT. Amino acid sequence: CASSVARGSGNTIYF.

This chain connects TRBV6-5 to TRBJ1-1, with D unclear. CDR3 size: 14 residues. V lost 10 bases, J lost 4 bases, and 19 bases lay in between. Per germline, CDR1 MNHEY and CDR2 SVGAGI. This CDR3 reads CATSLFVRVTEAFF. The CDR3 nucleotides read TGTGCCACCTCTTTGTTTGTACGGGTCACTGAAGCTTTCTTT.

The chain combines TRBV2 with TRBJ1-5; D is possibly TRBD1 (5 bases). Between the trimmed V and J ends, which lost 4 bases and 6 bases, there was a span of 19 bases. In germline, CDR1 is SNHLY, CDR2 FYNNEI. The CDR3 sequence is 16 residues long. For the CDR3, the DNA is TGTGCCAGCAGTGTGTGGGGCAGGGATGTGAGTCAGCCCCAGCATTTT. Residues: CASSVWGRDVSQPQHF. Together with reference TRBV2 and TRBJ1-5, the CDR3 gives the full variable domain: EPEVTQTPSHQVTQMGQEVILRCVPISNHLYFYWYRQILGQKVEFLVSFYNNEISEKSEIFDDQFSVERPDGSNFTLKIRSTKLEDSAMYFCASSVWGRDVSQPQHFGDGTRLSIL.

The gene calls are TRBV2 and TRBJ1-5; D is possibly TRBD1 (5 bases). Per the germline V gene, CDR1 is SNHLY and CDR2 is FYNNEI. The CDR3 covers 14 residues. With 5 bases removed from V and 7 bases from J, the gap between germline ends came to 15 bases. CDR3 sequence: CASSLGPWGQPQHF. The CDR3, as DNA: TGTGCCAGCAGTTTGGGGCCCTGGGGACAGCCCCAGCATTTT.

The chain joins TRBV2 to TRBJ2-3; 9 bases agree with TRBD2. The V gene's germline CDR1 is SNHLY and CDR2 FYNNEI. Trimming took 10 bases from V and 3 from J; bases not matched to a gene: 8. The CDR3 has 14 amino acids. CDR3 coding DNA: TGTGCCACCAGCGGGGGGCAGAGTACAGATACGCAGTATTTT. It is translated as CATSGGQSTDTQYF.

The genes are TRBV18 and TRBJ2-3; D uncertain. Germline CDR1 is KGHSH and CDR2 is LQKENI. V gave up 3 bases and J gave up 6 bases, with 10 bases separating them. This CDR3 contains 13 residues. The CDR3 region has the DNA TGTGCCAGCTCACCCTCGAATGCGGATACGCAGTATTTT. It translates to CASSPSNADTQYF.

This sequence joins TRBV13 and TRBJ2-3; TRBD1 is a possible D gene (5 bases). The V end was cut by 1 base, the J end by 0 bases, with 8 bases between. The CDR3 runs 15 residues. Germline-derived CDR1 and CDR2 are PRHDT and FYEKMQ (reference sequence). The CDR3 protein is CASSLEQGSTDTQYF. In DNA, the CDR3 is TGTGCCAGCAGCTTAGAGCAGGGAAGCACAGATACGCAGTATTTT.

This clone appeared a few times. The V and J genes are TRBV11-2 and TRBJ2-7, with D perhaps matching TRBD1 (5 bases). This CDR3 is 14 amino acids long. Germline V CDR1 and CDR2: SGHAT, FQNNGV. V dropped 4 bases and J dropped 2 bases, with 12 bases sitting between them. CDR3 DNA: TGTGCCAGCAGCTACGACAGAGGCACCTACGAGCAGTACTTC. Its protein is CASSYDRGTYEQYF.

The rearrangement uses TRBV5-1 and TRBJ2-1; 11 bases map to TRBD2. Trimming took 3 bases from V and 3 from J; bases not matched to a gene: 8. The CDR3 is 17 amino acids. Looked up from germline, CDR1 is SGHRS and CDR2 is YFSETQ. The CDR3 DNA reads as TGCGCCAGCAGCTCACCGGGACTAGCGGAAGACTACAATGAGCAGTTCTTC. Its protein product is CASSSPGLAEDYNEQFF.

The rearrangement links TRBV28 to TRBJ1-5, with D tentatively TRBD1 (6 bases). CDR1 is MDHEN and CDR2 is SYDVKM in the germline V gene. The CDR3 spans 15 residues. Trimming removed 7 bases from V and 5 bases from J, with 18 bases in between. This chain's CDR3 is CASIHQGTDYQPQHF. CDR3 nucleotides: TGTGCCAGCATTCACCAGGGGACGGATTATCAGCCCCAGCATTTT.

V and J are TRBV6-4 and TRBJ2-3; the match to TRBD1 covers 7 bases. V trimming: 6 bases; J trimming: 1 base; junction bases outside the gene matches: 4. The CDR3 covers 14 residues. The germline V gene has CDR1 MRHNA and CDR2 SNTAGT. The CDR3 here is CASSPTGRTDTQYF. CDR3 nucleotide sequence: TGTGCCAGCAGCCCGACAGGGCGCACAGATACGCAGTATTTT.

The rearrangement links TRBV10-3 to TRBJ1-2; tentative D call: TRBD1 (6 bases). This CDR3 contains 15 residues. V lost 6 bases to trimming and J lost 1 base, with 15 bases between them. Germline V lookup: CDR1 ENHRY, CDR2 SYGVKD. CDR3 amino acids: CAISTQGVSNYGYTF. CDR3 bases: TGTGCCATCAGCACACAGGGAGTAAGTAACTATGGCTACACCTTC.

The gene calls are TRBV7-2 and TRBJ2-2; D possibly corresponds to TRBD2 (6 bases). Trimming removed 0 bases at V and 7 bases at J, with 9 bases between. CDR1 is SGHTA and CDR2 is FQGNSA in the germline V gene. The CDR3 runs 14 residues. This CDR3 reads CASSLAVGGGELFF. CDR3 in DNA: TGTGCCAGCAGCTTAGCGGTGGGGGGCGGGGAGCTGTTTTTT.

DNA for the CDR3: TGTGCCAGCAGTGATCGAGGGCATGGCACTGAAGCTTTCTTT. Protein product: CASSDRGHGTEAFF. The V and J genes are TRBV6-1 and TRBJ1-1, with no clear D. Germline lookup yields CDR1 MNHNS and CDR2 SASEGT. V lost 3 bases and J 4 bases, leaving 12 bases between the germline ends. This CDR3 region has 14 residues.

In its sample, this clone was seen a few times. The chain has TRBV19 and TRBJ1-1; D remains unclear. This CDR3 region has 16 residues. From germline, CDR1 is LNHDA and CDR2 SQIVND (reference sequence). Trimming removed 5 bases at V and 6 bases at J, with 22 bases between. CDR3 sequence (DNA): TGTGCCAGTAGTTCCCATCCCGGACTAACTAAGTCTGAAGCTTTCTTT. This encodes CASSSHPGLTKSEAFF.

The chain's CDR3 is CASSESLGGVLYNEQFF. The CDR3 DNA reads as TGTGCCAGCAGCGAGTCCCTCGGAGGGGTCCTGTACAATGAGCAGTTCTTC. V usage is TRBV9 and J usage is TRBJ2-1, with a weak D call TRBD2 (6 bases). The germline V gene encodes CDR1 SGDLS and CDR2 YYNGEE. V was cut by 3 bases and J by 4 bases, with 20 bases left in between. This CDR3 is built from 17 residues.

This clone was counted once. The chain recombines TRBV7-6 with TRBJ1-2; tentatively, D is TRBD1 (5 bases). V gave up 1 base and J gave up 4 bases, with 22 bases separating them. CDR3 size: 18 residues. The V gene's germline CDR1 is SGHVS and CDR2 FNYEAQ. CDR3 in amino acids: CASSLGATRGSSGYGYTF. For the CDR3, the DNA is TGTGCCAGCAGCTTAGGGGCTACAAGGGGCTCCTCCGGCTATGGCTACACCTTC.

The chain combines TRBV29-1 with TRBJ1-5; 8 bases agree with TRBD1. CDR1 SQVTM and CDR2 ANQGSEA come from the germline V gene. V was clipped by 5 bases and J by 7 bases; unmatched bases: 4. The CDR3 loop spans 12 amino acids. The CDR3 DNA reads as TGCAGCGTTTGGACAGGGACCCAGCCCCAGCATTTT. Residues: CSVWTGTQPQHF.

V and J are TRBV2 and TRBJ2-7, with 10 bases matching TRBD2. Germline trimming cut 8 bases from V and 5 bases from J; bases unmatched to any gene: 9. Per germline, CDR1 SNHLY and CDR2 FYNNEI. This CDR3 region has 14 residues. This CDR3 reads CASWERGGLNEQYF. The DNA of the CDR3 is TGTGCCAGCTGGGAGCGGGGGGGCCTGAACGAGCAGTACTTC. The variable domain in full, with the rest retrieved from reference TRBV2 and TRBJ2-7, is EPEVTQTPSHQVTQMGQEVILRCVPISNHLYFYWYRQILGQKVEFLVSFYNNEISEKSEIFDDQFSVERPDGSNFTLKIRSTKLEDSAMYFCASWERGGLNEQYFGPGTRLTVT.

This chain connects TRBV25-1 to TRBJ2-3; D ambiguous. The CDR3 runs to 15 residues. Germline V CDR1 and CDR2: MGHDK, SYGVNS. The V end lost 3 bases, the J end lost 7 bases, and 17 bases lay between the germline ends. CDR3 in amino acids: CASSEGGGTVYTQYF. The CDR3 DNA sequence: TGTGCCAGCAGTGAGGGTGGCGGTACCGTGTATACGCAGTATTTT.

This clone turned up a few times. The chain joins TRBV2 to TRBJ2-7; 7 bases fit TRBD1. CDR1 is SNHLY and CDR2 is FYNNEI in the germline V gene. This CDR3 contains 14 residues. With 3 bases clipped from V and 3 bases from J, the junction kept 5 bases outside the gene matches. In nucleotides, the CDR3 is TGTGCCAGCAGTGAGCAGGGGGAATTCTACGAGCAGTACTTC. Protein sequence: CASSEQGEFYEQYF.

The rearrangement joins TRBV6-1 to TRBJ1-1; 9 bases map to TRBD1. The V and J ends lost 6 bases and 5 bases, in that order; junction bases with no gene match: 10. Germline assignment: CDR1 MNHNS and CDR2 SASEGT. The CDR3 is 15 residues long. Written as DNA, the CDR3 is TGTGCCAGCAGGAGGACAGGGGCGATATCAACTGAAGCTTTCTTT. This codes for CASRRTGAISTEAFF.

The CDR3 sequence: CASSLRTEYEKLFF. As DNA, the CDR3 is TGTGCCAGCAGCTTACGGACAGAGTATGAAAAACTGTTTTTT. The chain is built from TRBV11-2 and TRBJ1-4; possible D gene TRBD1, 6 bases. The V and J ends lost 2 bases and 6 bases respectively, with 10 bases between them. In germline, CDR1 is SGHAT, CDR2 FQNNGV. This CDR3 spans 14 amino acids.

This clone was found once. The chain has TRBV19 and TRBJ2-7, with a tentative D call TRBD1 (5 bases). The V and J ends lost 9 bases and 3 bases respectively, with 12 bases between them. In germline, CDR1 is LNHDA, CDR2 SQIVND (reference sequence). The CDR3 has 12 amino acids. CDR3 protein: CASGQGFYEQYF. The CDR3 DNA sequence: TGTGCCAGCGGGCAGGGTTTCTACGAGCAGTACTTC.